This is a list of T cell receptor beta chains from one sample in a study of identical twins. Each CDR3 protein gets one entry after TCRdb re-called the 5' RACE reads with MiXCR. The table shows about 190,000 distinct CDR3 sequences, with about a sixth occurring only once. In addition, the sample was reused for a study of T cells expressing NK-cell markers.

The material sequenced was CD8+ T cells sorted from blood. Every receptor here comes from a young woman in good health. Both conserved end residues are part of each CDR3. The D gene is left open where the match is weak. Rows give clone size only sometimes, using once, few, many, or a class for an expanded clone.

TRBJ1-2 . . TRBV4-1 TGCGCCAGCAGCCAAATTCCGGGTTCCGATGGCTACACCTTC CASSQIPGSDGYTF
TRBJ1-1 . . TRBV19 TGTGCCAGTAATACAGGTAACACTGAAGCTTTCTTT CASNTGNTEAFF
TRBJ2-1 . many TRBV5-1 TGCGCCAGCAGCTTGTGGGCCAATGAGCAGTTCTTC CASSLWANEQFF
TRBJ2-5 TRBD2 once TRBV5-1 TGCGCCAGCAGCCACCGGGGGGGCGCGGAGACCCAGTACTTC CASSHRGGAETQYF
TRBJ2-7 TRBD1 . TRBV11-2 TGTGCCAGCAGCTTGTGGACAGGGGGCAAGTACGAGCAGTACTTC CASSLWTGGKYEQYF
TRBJ2-7 TRBD1 . TRBV27 TGTGCCAGCGGCGTTGTGACAGGGACCTACGAGCAGTACTTC CASGVVTGTYEQYF
TRBJ1-1 . . TRBV12-3/TRBV12-4 TGTGCCAGCAGTTTATTGAGGACTGAAGCTTTCTTT CASSLLRTEAFF
TRBJ1-2 . few TRBV11-3 TGTGCCAGCAGCCCTCCCGGACAGAGAGCTAACTATGGCTACACCTTC CASSPPGQRANYGYTF
TRBJ2-4 . . TRBV30 TGTGCCTGGAGCCCGGAGGTAGCCAAAAACATTCAGTACTTC CAWSPEVAKNIQYF
TRBJ1-2 . few TRBV7-9 TGTGCCAGCAGCCGGGACCAGAGAGGTGGCTACACCTTC CASSRDQRGGYTF
TRBJ2-7 TRBD1 . TRBV9 TGTGCCAGCAGCGCCGGACAGGGGTCTCCGTACGAGCAGTACTTC CASSAGQGSPYEQYF
TRBJ2-7 TRBD2 . TRBV3-1 TGTGCCAGCAGCCAAGATGCGGGGGTGCAGTACGAGCAGTACTTC CASSQDAGVQYEQYF
TRBJ2-1 . . TRBV6-5 TGTGCCAGCAGTTACTTTCGGGACAATGAGCAGTTCTTC CASSYFRDNEQFF
TRBJ2-7 TRBD2 few TRBV20-1 TGCAGTGCGCCGGGGGGGGCCAACGAGCAGTACTTC CSAPGGANEQYF
TRBJ1-4 . . TRBV15 TGTGCCACCAGCCATCTGGGGGCCGAACTGTTTTTT CATSHLGAELFF
TRBJ2-3 . many TRBV4-2 TGTGCCAGCAGCCACCAGGGGCTCAACGCAGATACGCAGTATTTT CASSHQGLNADTQYF
TRBJ2-7 . once TRBV9 TGTGCCAGCAGCGTAGGGGGGCCCGAGCAGTACTTC CASSVGGPEQYF
TRBJ2-1 . few TRBV5-5 TGTGCCAGCAGCTTGGAGGACAGTTGGTACAATGAGCAGTTCTTC CASSLEDSWYNEQFF
TRBJ2-2 . many TRBV5-1 TGCGCCAGCAGGCGAGACACCGACGGAACCGGGGAGCTGTTTTTT CASRRDTDGTGELFF
TRBJ2-5 . . TRBV7-9 TGTGCCAGCAGAGGAATCGATCGCCCAACCGAAGAGACCCAGTACTTC CASRGIDRPTEETQYF
TRBJ2-1 . few TRBV7-9 TGTGCCAGCAGCTTAGTAGGTAGAAATGAGCAGTTCTTC CASSLVGRNEQFF
TRBJ2-1 . few TRBV12-3/TRBV12-4 TGTGCCAGCAGTTTAAAGTTCTGGCAAGCTTACAATGAGCAGTTCTTC CASSLKFWQAYNEQFF
TRBJ2-2 . . TRBV12-3/TRBV12-4 . CASSLVGQGTPGSCFF
TRBJ2-5 . . TRBV7-2 TGTGCCAGCAGCTTACTATCCGGGCGGGAGAGGGGGGAGACCCAGTACTTC CASSLLSGRERGETQYF
TRBJ2-7 . . TRBV11-3 TGTGCCAGCAGCCCCCAGGTAAGGAGGGTCAACGAGCAGTACTTC CASSPQVRRVNEQYF
TRBJ2-3 . few TRBV7-9 TGTGCCAGCAGCTCCTCAGCCTCGCGGACAGATACGCAGTATTTT CASSSSASRTDTQYF
TRBJ2-7 . few TRBV7-9 TGTGCCAGCAGCCCTCGGACGTCGAGCGGCTCCTACGAGCAGTACTTC CASSPRTSSGSYEQYF
TRBJ2-1 TRBD2 . TRBV11-1 TGTGCCAGCAGCCAGCAGGGTAAGCCTAGCGGGAGGGCTTACAATGAGCAGTTCTTC CASSQQGKPSGRAYNEQFF
TRBJ2-2 TRBD2 . TRBV9 TGTGCCAGCAGCGCGGGAGGAGCCGGGGAGCTGTTTTTT CASSAGGAGELFF
TRBJ2-1 TRBD2 . TRBV30 TGTGCCTGGAATAGCGGGAGTCCGTATGAGCAGTTCTTC CAWNSGSPYEQFF
TRBJ2-1 . . TRBV27 TGTGCCAGCAGTTTATACCCGGGGAATTTCCCGTTCTTC CASSLYPGNFPFF
TRBJ2-5 TRBD2 few TRBV29-1 TGCAGCGTTGAACTAGCGGGAAACCAAGAGACCCAGTACTTC CSVELAGNQETQYF
TRBJ1-1 . few TRBV29-1 TGCAGCGTTGATATAGGAATCACTGAAGCTTTCTTT CSVDIGITEAFF
TRBJ2-7 . . TRBV7-8 TGTGCCAGCAGCTCCGGGGGACGGCCCTCCTACGAGCAGTACTTC CASSSGGRPSYEQYF
TRBJ2-1 . . TRBV20-1 TGCAGTGCAGACAGGACAGCAAACAATGAGCAGTTCTTC CSADRTANNEQFF
TRBJ2-5 TRBD1 few TRBV9 TGTGCCAGCAGCGACCGAGTGACAGGGTTCCGCGAGACCCAGTACTTC CASSDRVTGFRETQYF
TRBJ1-5 . few TRBV10-3 TGTGCCATCAGTGAGTTGCCCGGGAGAACTCATAGTCCCGATCAGCCCCAGCATTTT CAISELPGRTHSPDQPQHF
TRBJ2-3 . . TRBV12-3/TRBV12-4 TGTGCCAGCAGCCGGGACTCGAGCACAGATACGCAGTATTTT CASSRDSSTDTQYF
TRBJ2-2 . many TRBV7-9 TGTGCCAGCAGCTTAGTCAGCGGGGAGCTGTTTTTT CASSLVSGELFF
TRBJ2-7 TRBD2 few TRBV7-9 TGTGCCAGCAGCTTAGCGGGAGGGACGGGCGAGCAGTACTTC CASSLAGGTGEQYF
TRBJ1-2 . few TRBV5-1 TGCGCCAGCAGCTCCGAGGGGTCAGGGATAGACTACACCTTC CASSSEGSGIDYTF